A single sample is the source of the 10 T cell receptor beta chains below, sequenced in a study of T cell repertoires in cytomegalovirus infection. These receptors have no identified antigens. One entry per CDR3 protein, called by TCRdb with MiXCR from the reads. The sample shows about 160,000 distinct CDR3 sequences, less than 25% of them seen only once. Sequenced material: CD8+ T cells from cultured PBMCs, taken from culture after CMV antigen stimulation. These receptors all come from a human donor in good health (CMV status not recorded). Some clones in this sample may be carry-over from other donors' samples.

This chain uses TRBV27 with TRBJ1-1; the match to TRBD1 covers 8 bases. CDR3 length: 12 residues. Looked up from germline, CDR1 is MNHEY and CDR2 is SMNVEV (reference sequence). The V gene end was trimmed by 5 bases and the J gene end by 8 bases; junction bases not matched to a gene: 4. The CDR3, as DNA: TGTGCCAGCAGTCCCGACAGGGGAGAAGCTTTCTTT. It yields the protein CASSPDRGEAFF.

The chain has TRBV7-6 and TRBJ1-2; perhaps TRBD1 as D (6 bases). This CDR3 has 12 amino acids. V lost 5 bases, J lost 7 bases, and 11 bases lay in between. The germline V gene has CDR1 SGHVS and CDR2 FNYEAQ. CDR3 DNA: TGTGCCAGCAGCCCCCAGGGGTGTGGCTACACCTTC. Protein product: CASSPQGCGYTF.

Only a few counts were recorded for this clonotype. The chain is built from TRBV7-3 and TRBJ2-3; tentative D call: TRBD2 (5 bases). V gave up 3 bases and J gave up 5 bases, with 15 bases separating them. The V gene's germline CDR1 is SGHTA and CDR2 FQGTGA. CDR3 length: 15 amino acids. CDR3 sequence: CASSFRGIEGDTQYF. The CDR3 DNA follows: TGTGCCAGCAGCTTCCGTGGGATCGAGGGAGATACGCAGTATTTT.

This clonotype was counted a few times. This rearrangement joins TRBV12-5 to TRBJ1-1, with D tentatively TRBD1 (5 bases). Per the germline V gene, CDR1 is LGHNT and CDR2 is FRNRAP. V dropped 4 bases and J dropped 5 bases, with 23 bases sitting between them. The CDR3 covers 17 residues. This chain's CDR3 is CASGSDEGLKRGTEAFF. The CDR3 coding sequence is TGTGCTAGTGGTTCCGACGAGGGACTCAAAAGAGGGACTGAAGCTTTCTTT.

This clonotype came up a few times. The genes are TRBV20-1 and TRBJ1-1; TRBD1 aligns across 9 bases. The CDR3 loop spans 14 amino acids. Trimming cost V 5 bases and J 7 bases; bases outside gene matches: 11. Germline V gene sequence: CDR1 DFQATT, CDR2 SNEGSKA (reference sequence). CDR3 in amino acids: CSAVYGTGRFEAFF. As DNA, the CDR3 is TGCAGTGCTGTCTACGGGACAGGGCGATTTGAAGCTTTCTTT.

This clonotype came up a few times. The chain is built from TRBV5-5 and TRBJ2-5; TRBD1 aligns across 10 bases. Germline CDR1 SGHKS, CDR2 YYEKEE (reference sequence). V dropped 3 bases and J dropped 4; count of bases not matched to a gene: 12. This CDR3 is 17 amino acids long. The CDR3 is CASSYASTGGAGETQYF. The CDR3 nucleotides read TGTGCCAGCAGCTACGCCTCGACAGGGGGCGCGGGAGAGACCCAGTACTTC.

This clonotype came up a few times. The V gene is TRBV7-2, the J gene TRBJ2-7; TRBD2 matches at 7 bases. This CDR3 comprises 15 residues. Per germline, CDR1 SGHTA and CDR2 FQGNSA. Trimming took 4 bases from V and 7 from J; bases not matched to a gene: 13. The CDR3 reads CASSWDASSGGEQYF. CDR3 bases: TGTGCCAGCAGCTGGGACGCCTCTAGCGGTGGGGAGCAGTACTTC.

This clonotype was found a few times. The chain carries TRBV6-8 and TRBJ1-1; D remains unclear. V gave up 2 bases and J gave up 3 bases, with 4 bases separating them. Germline loops: CDR1 MNHGY, CDR2 SAAAGT. This CDR3 contains 12 residues. DNA for the CDR3: TGTGCCAGCAGTTACGTCCACACTGAAGCTTTCTTT. This codes for CASSYVHTEAFF.

CDR3 sequence: CASSLTRGQNTEAFF. In nucleotides, the CDR3 is TGTGCCAGCAGCTTAACGAGGGGGCAGAACACTGAAGCTTTCTTT. The gene calls are TRBV7-3 and TRBJ1-1; 7 bases are a match to TRBD1. The CDR3 covers 15 residues. V lost 0 bases and J lost 1; bases outside the gene matches: 2. Per the germline V gene, CDR1 is SGHTA and CDR2 is FQGTGA.

This clonotype was seen only a few times. The DNA for the CDR3 is TGTGCCAGCAGCCTCGACAGGGAGTGGAGCACAGATACGCAGTATTTT. Residues: CASSLDREWSTDTQYF. The rearrangement uses TRBV7-2 and TRBJ2-3; TRBD1 matches at 7 bases. The germline V gene has CDR1 SGHTA and CDR2 FQGNSA. Trimming cost V 5 bases and J 0 bases; bases outside gene matches: 8. The CDR3 consists of 16 residues.